This is a list of T cell receptor beta chains from one sample in a study of OX40 agonist ivuxolimab in advanced cancers. Measured with immunoSEQ multiplex PCR; TCRdb has only the in-frame clones, and not every one. The repertoire consists of approximately 70,000 clones, with roughly 88% occurring once and the leading ten covering about 0.9%. Sequenced here: CD4+ or CD8+ T cells sorted from blood, sampled in a trial of the OX40 agonist ivuxolimab. These receptors all come from an adult with an advanced solid tumor such as melanoma, head and neck, liver or kidney cancer. CDR3s leave out the opening cysteine and the closing phenylalanine or tryptophan. Fields, in order: V gene, J gene, clone size, CDR3 protein. The size entry is marked missing in some rows and otherwise reads once, few, many or a size class.

>TRBV25-1|TRBJ2-7|many
ASSGEATGYEQY
>TRBV7-6|TRBJ2-7|-
ASSLEGFPSEQY
>TRBV4-3|TRBJ1-4|-
ASSQDRSAYNEKLF
>TRBV9|TRBJ1-2|-
ASSGRPGPYEGYT
>TRBV27|TRBJ2-2|-
ASSRNTGELF
>TRBV4-1|TRBJ2-5|-
ASSRHGALTQETQY
>TRBV7-2|TRBJ1-1|once
ASSHVVNTEAF
>TRBV6-1|TRBJ1-2|once
ASGDRSYGYT
>TRBV5-5|TRBJ2-3|-
ASSSASGSFTDTQY
>TRBV30|TRBJ1-6|-
AWTTPGTVYNSPLH
>TRBV5-4|TRBJ2-7|-
ASSLASGPIAYEQY
>TRBV7-9|TRBJ1-1|once
ASRYTGPMNTEAF
>TRBV10-1|TRBJ1-2|-
ASSAQIQGSRYGYT
>TRBV19|TRBJ2-1|-
ASSIGGVTSGEF
>TRBV6-5|TRBJ1-2|-
ASGGGVNYGYT
>TRBV28|TRBJ2-7|-
ASIPGRGVSYEQY
>TRBV19|TRBJ2-5|-
ASSAQTGTETQY
>TRBV5-4|TRBJ1-5|-
ASSQYPQGDQPQH
>TRBV9|TRBJ1-6|-
ASSGSGGSNSPLH
>TRBV28|TRBJ1-2|few
ASSFLGGIYGYT
>TRBV7-2|TRBJ2-7|once
ASSLQTGQEYEQY
>TRBV27|TRBJ2-3|-
ASSFRPGENTDTQY
>TRBV18|TRBJ2-5|-
ASSPAAQETQY
>TRBV6-4|TRBJ2-7|-
ASLTGRDRAYEQY
>TRBV14|TRBJ1-2|-
ASSQADRNYGYT
>TRBV28|TRBJ1-1|-
ASNSDGPFEAF
>TRBV18|TRBJ2-3|-
ASSPDQGTDTQY
>TRBV5-4|TRBJ1-6|-
ASSLSADYNSPLH
>TRBV6-5|TRBJ2-3|-
ASSQRVSTDTQY
>TRBV18|TRBJ2-5|-
ASSPETETQY
>TRBV18|TRBJ1-4|-
ASSSTGQGEKLF
>TRBV30|TRBJ2-5|-
AWKGLLVESLEETQY
>TRBV28|TRBJ2-7|-
ASSLLSYEQY
>TRBV5-1|TRBJ2-2|-
ASSLATGQGAGELF
>TRBV7-2|TRBJ2-7|-
ASSQRGGRSSYEQY
>TRBV7-2|TRBJ2-1|few
ASSSSPHEVLEQF
>TRBV25-1|TRBJ2-6|-
ASTRPGGFSGANVLT
>TRBV10-3|TRBJ1-5|-
ATSGSSNQPQH
>TRBV28|TRBJ2-1|-
ASSLPKGREQF
>TRBV5-1|TRBJ1-1|-
ASSLGAGGNVEAF
>TRBV27|TRBJ1-1|-
ASGWSTEAF
>TRBV27|TRBJ2-2|-
ASSPRSGTGELF
>TRBV15|TRBJ2-3|-
ATSNYWGARTDTQY
>TRBV28|TRBJ2-1|-
ASSPPSGGRNEQF
>TRBV30|TRBJ1-5|-
AWSVRSNQPQH
>TRBV11-3|TRBJ2-1|once
ASSSGAGEQF
>TRBV5-8|TRBJ2-1|once
ASSLGRRVHNEQF
>TRBV2|TRBJ2-7|-
ASSGGAREQY
>TRBV5-4|TRBJ1-3|-
ASSAGPSGNTIY
>TRBV6-5|TRBJ1-2|-
ASSYGGANYGYT
>TRBV5-4|TRBJ2-7|-
ASSQWGREQY
>TRBV7-2|TRBJ1-2|few
ASSWSGTDAPTGGYT
>TRBV29-1|TRBJ2-3|-
SVFTGTRTDTQY
>TRBV7-2|TRBJ2-1|-
ASSLQKYNEQF
>TRBV30|TRBJ2-3|-
AWSDSYRTDTQY
>TRBV30|TRBJ1-1|once
AHFRGLDTEAF
>TRBV28|TRBJ1-2|-
ASSLAGGGGAGYT
>TRBV7-2|TRBJ2-7|once
ASSLQRASYEQY